These T cell receptor beta chains were read from a single sample in a study of cytomegalovirus exposure and HLA in healthy donors. TCRdb's copy holds only in-frame clones and misses some; the assay was immunoSEQ multiplex PCR. The sample includes tens of thousands of clones, around 77% of them seen just once. The sequencing input was PBMCs. The receptors originated from a woman younger than 45 in good health and CMV-seronegative. Each CDR3 is given with its conserved first and last residue. Fields, in order: D gene, J gene, V gene, clone size, CDR3 protein, CDR3 DNA. A D gene is named only where the DNA matches it firmly. Clone size is given for some rows only: seen once, a few or many times, or a class if the clone is expanded.

.,TRBJ1-2,TRBV5-1,once,CASSPGEGKGYTF,TGCGCCAGCAGCCCTGGGGAGGGCAAGGGCTACACCTTC
.,TRBJ2-5,TRBV7-2,.,CASSPTSFRETQYF,TGTGCCAGCAGCCCAACTAGCTTCCGGGAGACCCAGTACTTC
TRBD2,TRBJ2-3,TRBV4-1,.,CASSPQRGGTDTQYF,TGCGCCAGCAGCCCCCAGCGGGGGGGTACAGATACGCAGTATTTT
.,TRBJ2-2,TRBV29-1,.,CSVVLGNGGELFF,TGCAGCGTTGTTCTGGGCAACGGCGGGGAGCTGTTTTTT
.,TRBJ1-5,TRBV30,.,CAWGGGGRPQHF,TGTGCCTGGGGCGGCGGGGGGCGGCCCCAGCATTTT
.,TRBJ2-3,TRBV30,.,CAWAMLSGIPGRDTQYF,TGTGCCTGGGCTATGTTAAGCGGCATTCCGGGGAGGGATACGCAGTATTTT
.,TRBJ2-3,TRBV12-5,.,CASGLRADTQYF,TGTGCTAGTGGTTTGCGAGCAGATACGCAGTATTTT
.,TRBJ1-6,TRBV6-1,.,CATLAGYSPLHF,TGTGCCACCTTAGCCGGGTATTCACCCCTCCACTTT
.,TRBJ2-1,TRBV20-1,few,CSAELRNEQFF,TGCAGTGCCGAGCTACGAAATGAGCAGTTCTTC
TRBD1,TRBJ1-1,TRBV28,.,CASSPGTGNTEAFF,TGTGCCAGCAGCCCGGGGACAGGGAACACTGAAGCTTTCTTT
TRBD1,TRBJ1-2,TRBV19,.,CASAGDRIYGYTF,TGTGCCAGTGCCGGGGACAGGATATATGGCTACACCTTC
TRBD1,TRBJ1-3,TRBV11-2,.,CASSRFDSQGNTIYF,TGTGCCAGCAGCCGTTTTGACTCACAGGGGAACACCATATATTTT
TRBD2,TRBJ2-7,TRBV5-1,once,CASSLGRSTSGSPYEQYF,TGCGCCAGCAGCTTGGGGCGGTCGACTAGCGGGAGCCCCTACGAGCAGTACTTC
.,TRBJ2-5,TRBV7-2,once,CASSLVAGVETQYF,TGTGCCAGCAGCTTAGTGGCAGGGGTTGAGACCCAGTACTTC
.,TRBJ2-6,TRBV4-1,.,CASSQLSSGANVLTF,TGCGCCAGCAGCCAACTGAGCTCTGGGGCCAACGTCCTGACTTTC
TRBD1,TRBJ2-3,TRBV7-2,.,CASSFGTGAGEDTQYF,TGTGCCAGCAGCTTCGGGACAGGGGCGGGAGAGGATACGCAGTATTTT
.,TRBJ1-6,TRBV7-8,.,CASSQRSSYNSPLHF,TGTGCCAGCAGCCAGCGTAGCTCCTATAATTCACCCCTCCACTTT
.,TRBJ2-7,TRBV2,.,CASSPIETGTSYEQYF,TGTGCCAGCAGTCCGATAGAAACAGGTACCAGCTACGAGCAGTACTTC
TRBD1,TRBJ1-1,TRBV7-6,.,CASSTRDSEAFF,TGTGCCAGCAGCACCAGGGACAGTGAAGCTTTCTTT
TRBD1,TRBJ2-7,TRBV7-7,.,CASSPGQGNYEQYF,TGTGCTAGCAGCCCGGGACAGGGCAACTACGAGCAGTACTTC
.,TRBJ2-1,TRBV30,.,CAWSSLAGNEQFF,TGTGCCTGGAGTTCACTAGCCGGCAATGAGCAGTTCTTC
.,TRBJ1-6,TRBV18,.,CASSRDGRNSPLHF,TGTGCCAGCTCACGGGACGGGAGGAATTCACCCCTCCACTTT